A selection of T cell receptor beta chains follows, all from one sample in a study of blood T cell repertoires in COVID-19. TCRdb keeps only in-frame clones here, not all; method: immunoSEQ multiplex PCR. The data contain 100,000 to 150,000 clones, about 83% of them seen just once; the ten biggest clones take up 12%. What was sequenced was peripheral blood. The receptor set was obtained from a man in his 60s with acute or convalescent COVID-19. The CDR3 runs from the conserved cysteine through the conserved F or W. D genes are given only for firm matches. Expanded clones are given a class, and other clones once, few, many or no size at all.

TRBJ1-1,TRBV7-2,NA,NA,CASSLTTREAFF,TGTGCCAGCAGCTTAACTACAAGGGAGGCTTTCTTT
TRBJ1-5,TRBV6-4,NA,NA,CASRRDSVLWQPQHF,TGTGCCAGCAGACGCGACAGTGTATTGTGGCAGCCCCAGCATTTT
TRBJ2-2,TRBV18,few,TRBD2,CASSPRGGAGGTGELFF,TGTGCCAGCTCACCCCGGGGGGGGGCCGGCGGCACCGGGGAGCTGTTTTTT
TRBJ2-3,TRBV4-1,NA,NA,CASSQELASGVSTDTQYF,TGCGCCAGCAGCCAAGAATTAGCGTCCGGGGTTAGCACAGATACGCAGTATTTT
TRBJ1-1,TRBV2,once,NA,CASSEASRRTEAFF,TGTGCCAGCAGTGAAGCGAGCCGGAGGACTGAAGCTTTCTTT
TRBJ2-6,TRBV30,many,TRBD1,CAWSPGQGALPPTSGANVLTF,TGTGCCTGGAGTCCCGGACAGGGCGCGCTTCCCCCGACCTCTGGGGCCAACGTCCTGACTTTC
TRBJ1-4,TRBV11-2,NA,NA,CASSPTVNEKLFF,TGTGCCAGCAGCCCCACAGTGAATGAAAAACTGTTTTTT
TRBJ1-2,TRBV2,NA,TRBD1,CASSEGPGGPYGYTF,TGTGCCAGCAGTGAAGGGCCAGGGGGCCCCTATGGCTACACCTTC
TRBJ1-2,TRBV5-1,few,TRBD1,CASSEGQGQGRGYGYTF,TGCGCCAGCAGCGAGGGGCAGGGACAGGGAAGAGGCTATGGCTACACCTTC
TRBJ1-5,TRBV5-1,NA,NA,CASSFGTGDQPQHF,TGCGCCAGCAGCTTCGGGACGGGAGACCAGCCCCAGCATTTT
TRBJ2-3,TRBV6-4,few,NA,CASSDFARSDTQYF,TGTGCCAGCAGTGACTTCGCCAGGTCAGATACGCAGTATTTT
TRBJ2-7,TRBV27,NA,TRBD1,CASSPRQGALYEQYF,TGTGCCAGCAGTCCTCGCCAGGGGGCATTATACGAGCAGTACTTC
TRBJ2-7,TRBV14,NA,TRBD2,CASSQFSGRGYEQYF,TGTGCCAGCAGCCAATTTAGCGGGAGGGGATACGAGCAGTACTTC
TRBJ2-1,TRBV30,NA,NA,CASKTGFLMQFF,TGTGCCTCGAAGACAGGTTTTCTGATGCAGTTCTTC
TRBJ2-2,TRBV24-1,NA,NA,CATSDFGETGELFF,TGTGCCACCAGTGATTTCGGGGAAACCGGGGAGCTGTTTTTT
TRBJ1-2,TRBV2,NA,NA,CASSPSQNSYGYTF,TGTGCCAGCAGTCCATCACAGAATTCTTATGGCTACACCTTC
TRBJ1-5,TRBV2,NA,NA,CASENRVGGQPQHF,TGTGCCAGCGAAAACAGGGTGGGCGGTCAGCCCCAGCATTTT
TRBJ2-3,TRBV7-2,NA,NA,CASSLSLPPTDTQYF,TGTGCCAGCAGCTTGAGTCTCCCGCCGACAGATACGCAGTATTTT
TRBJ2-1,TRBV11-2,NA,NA,CASSFRTISYEQFF,TGTGCCAGCAGCTTCAGGACTATTTCGTATGAGCAGTTCTTC
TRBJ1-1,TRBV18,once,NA,CASSGQKNTEAFF,TGTGCCAGCTCAGGACAGAAGAACACTGAAGCTTTCTTT
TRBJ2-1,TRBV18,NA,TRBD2,CASSPPTGTSGLGEQFF,TGTGCCAGCTCACCACCCACCGGGACTAGCGGTTTGGGCGAGCAGTTCTTC
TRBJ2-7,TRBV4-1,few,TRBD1,CASSQTDRERNEQYF,TGCGCCAGCAGCCAAACAGACAGGGAGCGGAACGAGCAGTACTTC
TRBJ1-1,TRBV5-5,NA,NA,CASSPGASNTEAFF,TGTGCCAGCAGCCCAGGGGCCTCGAACACTGAAGCTTTCTTT
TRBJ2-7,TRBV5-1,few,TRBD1,CASSPWDRGISEQYF,TGCGCCAGCAGCCCCTGGGACAGGGGGATCTCCGAGCAGTACTTC
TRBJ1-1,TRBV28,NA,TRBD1,CASITIGGKDTEAFF,TGTGCCAGCATAACTATAGGGGGCAAGGACACTGAAGCTTTCTTT
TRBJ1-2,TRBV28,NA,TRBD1,CASLSTGNYGYTF,TGTGCCAGCCTCTCGACAGGGAACTATGGCTACACCTTC
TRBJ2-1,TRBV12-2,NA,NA,CASRWDRRVFNEQFF,TGTGCAAGTCGCTGGGACAGGCGAGTTTTCAATGAGCAGTTCTTC
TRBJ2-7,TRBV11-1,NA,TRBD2,CASSFDRTSNEQYF,TGTGCCAGCAGCTTCGATAGGACTAGCAACGAGCAGTACTTC
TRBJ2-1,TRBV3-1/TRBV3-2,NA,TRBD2,CASSKDPRSLGGSWDNEQFF,TGTGCCAGCAGCAAAGATCCCCGGAGTTTAGGCGGGAGTTGGGACAATGAGCAGTTCTTC
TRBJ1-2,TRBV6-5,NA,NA,CASRPLAASNYGYTF,TGTGCCAGCAGGCCGTTGGCAGCGTCTAACTATGGCTACACCTTC
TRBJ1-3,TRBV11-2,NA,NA,CASSLRGNPSGNTIYF,TGTGCCAGCAGCTTACGAGGAAACCCCTCTGGAAACACCATATATTTT
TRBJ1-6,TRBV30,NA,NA,CAWSVPGAGSPLHF,TGTGCCTGGAGTGTACCAGGCGCGGGGTCACCCCTCCACTTT
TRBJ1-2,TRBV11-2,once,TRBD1,CASSQGQGIGGYTF,TGTGCCAGCAGCCAGGGACAGGGAATCGGAGGCTACACCTTC
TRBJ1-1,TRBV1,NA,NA,CTSSQVGGPRDTEAFF,TGCACCAGCAGCCAAGTCGGAGGCCCTAGGGACACTGAAGCTTTCTTT
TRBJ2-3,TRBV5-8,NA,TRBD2,CASSPGTTSGTRDTQYF,TGTGCCAGCAGCCCAGGGACGACTAGCGGGACCCGAGATACGCAGTATTTT
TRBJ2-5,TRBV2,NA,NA,CASSQAVPQETQYF,TGTGCCAGCAGCCAGGCAGTACCCCAAGAGACCCAGTACTTC
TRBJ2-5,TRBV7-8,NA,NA,CASSLIRGAGETQYF,TGTGCCAGCAGCTTAATCCGGGGGGCGGGGGAGACCCAGTACTTC
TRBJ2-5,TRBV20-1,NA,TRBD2,CSASDSGRVSETQYF,TGCAGTGCTAGTGATAGCGGGAGAGTCTCAGAGACCCAGTACTTC
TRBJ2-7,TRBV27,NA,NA,CASSLGNHYEQYF,TGTGCCAGCAGTCTCGGGAACCACTACGAGCAGTACTTC
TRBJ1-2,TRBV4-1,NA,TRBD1,CASSQDGQGLYGYTF,TGCGCCAGCAGCCAAGATGGACAGGGCCTCTATGGCTACACCTTC
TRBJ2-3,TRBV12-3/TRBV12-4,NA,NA,CASSPSADTQYF,TGTGCCAGCAGTCCTAGCGCAGATACGCAGTATTTT
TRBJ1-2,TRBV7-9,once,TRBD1,CASSGGTGDLYGYTF,TGTGCCAGCAGCGGGGGGACAGGTGATCTCTATGGCTACACCTTC
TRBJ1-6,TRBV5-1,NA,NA,CASSDRGGVNSPLHF,TGCGCCAGCAGCGATCGTGGCGGGGTTAATTCACCCCTCCACTTT
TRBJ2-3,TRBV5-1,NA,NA,CASSPDTVSTDTQYF,TGCGCCAGCAGTCCGGACACCGTTAGCACAGATACGCAGTATTTT
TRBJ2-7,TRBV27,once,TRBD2,CASSLGPGRGEQYF,TGTGCCAGCAGTTTAGGTCCGGGGAGGGGCGAGCAGTACTTC
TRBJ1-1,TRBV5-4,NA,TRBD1,CASSPEGQGRAFF,TGTGCCAGCAGCCCCGAGGGACAGGGTCGAGCTTTCTTT
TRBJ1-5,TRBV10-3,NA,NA,CAISESKASLSNQPQHF,TGTGCCATCAGTGAGTCGAAAGCTAGCCTTAGCAATCAGCCCCAGCATTTT
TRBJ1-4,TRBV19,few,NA,CASSSGAATNEKLFF,TGTGCCAGTAGTAGCGGGGCGGCAACTAATGAAAAACTGTTTTTT
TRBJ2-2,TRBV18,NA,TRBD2,CASSPGPGLGDTGELFF,TGTGCCAGCTCACCGGGTCCCGGACTAGGAGACACCGGGGAGCTGTTTTTT
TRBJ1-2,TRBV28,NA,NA,CASSWAGGSQGYTF,TGTGCCAGCAGTTGGGCTGGAGGGAGTCAGGGCTACACCTTC
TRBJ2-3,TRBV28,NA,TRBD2,CASAGVFSYSTDTQYF,TGTGCCAGCGCGGGGGTGTTCAGTTACTCCACAGATACGCAGTATTTT
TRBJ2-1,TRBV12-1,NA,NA,CASTRTSGRAGSSYNEQFF,TGTGCAAGCACACGGACTAGCGGGAGGGCCGGATCGTCCTACAATGAGCAGTTCTTC
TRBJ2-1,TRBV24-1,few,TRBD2,CATSANPGLAGVYNEQFF,TGTGCCACCAGTGCTAATCCCGGACTAGCGGGTGTGTACAATGAGCAGTTCTTC